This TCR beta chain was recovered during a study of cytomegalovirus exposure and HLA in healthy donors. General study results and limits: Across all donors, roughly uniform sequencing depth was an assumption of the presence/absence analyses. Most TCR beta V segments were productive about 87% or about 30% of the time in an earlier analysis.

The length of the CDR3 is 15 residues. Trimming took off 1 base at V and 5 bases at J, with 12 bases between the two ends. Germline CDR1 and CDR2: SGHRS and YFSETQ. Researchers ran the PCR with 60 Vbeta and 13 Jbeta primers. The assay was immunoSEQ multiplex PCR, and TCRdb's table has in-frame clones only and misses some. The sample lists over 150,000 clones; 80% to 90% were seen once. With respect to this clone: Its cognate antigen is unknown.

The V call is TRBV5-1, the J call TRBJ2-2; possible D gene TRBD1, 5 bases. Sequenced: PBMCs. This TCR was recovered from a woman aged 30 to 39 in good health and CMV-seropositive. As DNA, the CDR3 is TGCGCCAGCAGCTTGTTAGTATCAGGGACCGGGGAGCTGTTTTTT. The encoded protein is CASSLLVSGTGELFF.